Shown below are 22 T cell receptor beta chains from a single sample sequenced in a study of shared clonotypes between healthy human individuals. Measured with immunoSEQ multiplex PCR; TCRdb has only the in-frame clones, and not every one. This sample has some 1 million clones, with about 74% found just once. The sequencing input was memory CD4+ T cells sorted from blood. Subset described: CD45RA-negative fraction. Source of these receptors: a man aged 18 to 35 in good health.

V usage is TRBV6-1 and J usage is TRBJ2-4; 9 nucleotides match TRBD1. The ends lost 6 bases at V and 4 bases at J; junction bases unmatched: 7. Germline loops: CDR1 MNHNS, CDR2 SASEGT. The CDR3 has 15 residues. CDR3 sequence: CASRDPGQGKNIQYF. The CDR3 nucleotides are TGTGCCAGCAGGGACCCGGGACAGGGAAAAAACATTCAGTACTTC.

The J gene is TRBJ1-6, the V gene TRBV9, with D uncertain. The CDR3 length is 13 residues. V shed 0 bases and J shed 10 bases, with 8 bases lying between them. Germline CDR1 and CDR2: SGDLS and YYNGEE. CDR3 sequence: CASSVGRESPLHF. The DNA for the CDR3 is TGTGCCAGCAGCGTAGGAAGGGAGTCACCCCTCCACTTT.

This rearrangement joins TRBV5-6 to TRBJ1-6; D is unclear. This CDR3 is 16 amino acids long. Germline V gives CDR1 SGHDT, CDR2 YYEEEE. The ends were cut back, 3 bases at V and 0 bases at J, with 10 bases in the middle. The CDR3 reads CASSSPGSSYNSPLHF. CDR3 nucleotides: TGTGCCAGCAGCTCTCCCGGGAGCTCCTATAATTCACCCCTCCACTTT.

The table lists this clone with a count of one. Within the sample, other DNA sequences also encode this same CDR3. The chain couples TRBV14 to TRBJ2-3; D is unresolved. The length of the CDR3 is 14 residues. V dropped 0 bases and J dropped 6 bases, with 10 bases sitting between them. In germline, CDR1 is SGHDN, CDR2 FVKESK. CDR3 nucleotides: TGTGCCAGCAGCCAAGATAGGTCTAGGGATACGCAGTATTTT. This gives the protein CASSQDRSRDTQYF.

This clone has only a few counts. Within the sample, other DNA sequences also encode this same CDR3. The gene calls are TRBV15 and TRBJ2-7; TRBD1 aligns across 7 bases. This CDR3 contains 13 residues. Germline CDR1 is LNHNV and CDR2 is YYDKDF (reference sequence). J lost 7 bases, V lost 0 bases, and 3 bases had no gene match. CDR3 in DNA: TGTGCCACCAGCAGAGATAGGGGGCGGGAGCAGTACTTC. It is translated as CATSRDRGREQYF.

The chain couples TRBV29-1 to TRBJ1-1; the D is unclear. Germline-derived CDR1 and CDR2 are SQVTM and ANQGSEA. This CDR3 has 12 residues. Trimming took 0 bases from V and 11 from J, leaving 13 bases between them. In DNA form, the CDR3 reads TGCAGCGTTGAAGAGGGGTTGGGTCGCGCTTTCTTT. Amino acids: CSVEEGLGRAFF.

V is TRBV5-4 and J is TRBJ2-5, with TRBD1 matching over 7 bases. The CDR3 totals 16 residues. CDR1 is SGHNT and CDR2 is YYREEE in the germline V gene (reference sequence). V dropped 2 bases and J dropped 2; count of bases not matched to a gene: 9. CDR3 sequence (DNA): TGTGCCAGCAGCTTCGGACAGGCAGGCCGGCAAGAGACCCAGTACTTC. Encoded protein: CASSFGQAGRQETQYF.

The V gene is TRBV6-1, the J gene TRBJ2-1, with 12 positions matching TRBD2. Germline CDR1 reads MNHNS; CDR2 reads SASEGT. The CDR3 extends over 16 amino acids. V gave up 4 bases and J gave up 7 bases; unmatched junction bases: 8. The CDR3 DNA is TGTGCCAGCAGTGGTGGGCTAGCGGGGGGGCTAAATGAGCAGTTCTTC. Its translation is CASSGGLAGGLNEQFF.

The CDR3 loop is CASSVVATANYGYTF. The DNA of the CDR3 is TGTGCCAGCAGCGTAGTGGCAACAGCTAACTATGGCTACACCTTC. The chain employs TRBV9 and TRBJ1-2, with no clear D. V lost 0 bases to trimming and J lost 0 bases, with 9 bases between them. Germline CDR1 and CDR2: SGDLS and YYNGEE. The CDR3 length is 15 residues. The full variable domain, in which reference TRBV9 and TRBJ1-2 provide the parts outside the CDR3, is DSGVTQTPKHLITATGQRVTLRCSPRSGDLSVYWYQQSLDQGLQFLIQYYNGEERAKGNILERFSAQQFPDLHSELNLSSLELGDSALYFCASSVVATANYGYTFGSGTRLTVV.

This clone has just a few counts. This sequence joins TRBV7-9 and TRBJ1-2; no definite D call. Germline CDR1 is SEHNR and CDR2 is FQNEAQ (reference sequence). V shed 0 bases and J shed 7 bases, with 6 bases lying between them. The CDR3 totals 12 residues. The CDR3 loop is CASSLALTGYTF. The CDR3, as DNA: TGTGCCAGCAGCTTAGCTCTGACTGGCTACACCTTC.

The chain uses TRBV30 and TRBJ1-1; no definite D call. The CDR3 covers 14 residues. The germline V and J ends were trimmed by 2 bases and 3 bases, with 13 bases remaining between them. Germline CDR1 GTSNPN, CDR2 SVGIG (reference sequence). CDR3 sequence: CAWSSRPADTEAFF. In DNA, the CDR3 is TGTGCCTGGAGTAGTAGACCCGCGGACACTGAAGCTTTCTTT.

This chain links TRBV30 with TRBJ1-5, with D unresolved. CDR1 is GTSNPN and CDR2 is SVGIG in the germline V gene (reference sequence). This CDR3 is 14 amino acids long. With 2 bases removed from V and 2 bases from J, the gap between germline ends came to 10 bases. Here the CDR3 reads CAWSLREGNQPQHF. In DNA form, the CDR3 reads TGTGCCTGGAGTTTGAGAGAGGGCAATCAGCCCCAGCATTTT.

This clone was seen a single time. The chain joins TRBV6-5 to TRBJ1-3; TRBD1 is a possible D gene (5 bases). This CDR3 spans 16 amino acids. The germline V and J ends were trimmed by 4 bases and 0 bases, with 13 bases remaining between them. Germline CDR1 reads MNHEY; CDR2 reads SVGAGI. The CDR3 sequence: CASSSAGKYSGNTIYF. For the CDR3, the DNA is TGTGCCAGCAGTTCTGCAGGGAAATACTCTGGAAACACCATATATTTT.

This chain uses TRBV5-1 with TRBJ2-3; 8 nucleotides match TRBD2. This CDR3 spans 15 amino acids. V dropped 6 bases and J dropped 3; count of bases not matched to a gene: 9. Germline CDR1 reads SGHRS; CDR2 reads YFSETQ. CDR3 nucleotides: TGCGCCAGCACCCCACCGGGACTAGGAACAGATACGCAGTATTTT. Its protein product is CASTPPGLGTDTQYF.

The rearrangement joins TRBV9 to TRBJ2-3; D may match TRBD1 or TRBD2 (5 bases each). CDR3 length equals 15 residues. The germline V and J ends were trimmed by 0 bases and 8 bases, with 16 bases remaining between them. The germline V gene encodes CDR1 SGDLS and CDR2 YYNGEE. Here the CDR3 DNA reads TGTGCCAGCAGCGTAGGGGGGTCTACGAGCAGTACGCAGTATTTT. Translating it yields CASSVGGSTSSTQYF.

V usage is TRBV7-9 and J usage is TRBJ2-7, with 9 bases fitting TRBD1. CDR3 length: 13 amino acids. In germline, CDR1 is SEHNR, CDR2 FQNEAQ (reference sequence). J gave up 1 base and V 8 bases, and 3 bases lay outside the gene matches. The CDR3 DNA reads as TGTGCCAGCGGACAGGGGTTGTCCTACGAGCAGTACTTC. Its protein is CASGQGLSYEQYF.

This chain uses TRBV28 with TRBJ2-7; D uncertain. The CDR3 spans 14 residues. V lost 7 bases and J 2 bases, leaving 15 bases between the germline ends. CDR1 is MDHEN, CDR2 SYDVKM, per germline. CDR3 sequence reads: CASTSLDGAYEQYF. In nucleotides, the CDR3 is TGTGCCAGCACCTCTCTCGACGGAGCCTACGAGCAGTACTTC.

This chain uses TRBV10-3 with TRBJ2-4, with TRBD2 as a possible D gene (5 bases). The CDR3 extends over 16 amino acids. With 3 bases removed from V and 0 bases from J, the gap between germline ends came to 12 bases. From germline, CDR1 is ENHRY and CDR2 SYGVKD. CDR3 DNA sequence: TGTGCCATCAGTGATGGGAGTCAAATAGCCAAAAACATTCAGTACTTC. It specifies CAISDGSQIAKNIQYF.

The J gene is TRBJ2-7, the V gene TRBV4-1; D may correspond to TRBD1 or TRBD2 (5 bases each). The length of the CDR3 is 13 residues. In germline, CDR1 is MGHRA, CDR2 YSYEKL. V was trimmed by 3 bases and J by 3 bases, leaving 9 bases between them. The CDR3 nucleotides read TGCGCCAGCAGCCAGAGGGACGGCTACGAGCAGTACTTC. As protein: CASSQRDGYEQYF.

The chain has TRBV7-2 and TRBJ1-3; 8 bases are a match to TRBD1. CDR3 length equals 16 residues. V lost 5 bases to trimming and J lost 4 bases; unmatched junction nucleotides: 10. In germline, CDR1 is SGHTA, CDR2 FQGNSA. As DNA, the CDR3 is TGTGCCAGCAGCGCTCAGCCGGGACAGGTCGGAAACACCATATATTTT. This gives the protein CASSAQPGQVGNTIYF.

This rearrangement joins TRBV18 to TRBJ2-1; a possible D gene is TRBD2 (7 bases). The germline V gene encodes CDR1 KGHSH and CDR2 LQKENI. V was clipped by 0 bases and J by 5 bases, with 11 bases between them. CDR3 length equals 15 residues. The CDR3 DNA follows: TGTGCCAGCTCACCACCCCAGGGGAGGGACAATGAGCAGTTCTTC. As protein: CASSPPQGRDNEQFF.

This rearrangement joins TRBV7-2 to TRBJ2-1, with D maybe TRBD1 (7 bases). The CDR3 runs to 16 residues. The V and J ends lost 4 bases and 1 base respectively, with 14 bases between them. Germline lookup yields CDR1 SGHTA and CDR2 FQGNSA. In DNA, the CDR3 is TGTGCCAGCAGCTCCAGGGGGGCGGGGTCCTACAATGAGCAGTTCTTC. It is translated as CASSSRGAGSYNEQFF.